The clone carrying this TCR beta chain has just a few counts. The CDR3 has 13 residues. V lost 6 bases, J lost 2 bases, and 3 bases stayed unmatched. This sample is part of a study of early T cells in non-severe SARS-CoV-2 infection. MiXCR was run by TCRdb on the 5' RACE reads, yielding one entry per CDR3 protein. The sample yields around 80,000 distinct CDR3 sequences, approximately 13% seen once. V usage is TRBV12-3 or TRBV12-4 and J usage is TRBJ2-5, with TRBD2 matching 7 bases. The sample was whole blood. This receptor was taken from an adult who was a healthcare worker with PCR-confirmed SARS-CoV-2 infection or an uninfected control (not recorded which). Here the CDR3 DNA reads TGTGCCAGCAGGTGGGGAGGGCAAGAGACCCAGTACTTC. It specifies CASRWGGQETQYF.